A single sample gave rise to the 7 T cell receptor beta chains below, sequenced in a study of blood T cell repertoires in COVID-19. Clones were read by immunoSEQ multiplex PCR, and TCRdb kept only the in-frame ones, dropping some. Here the sample spans roughly 440,000 clones, around 88% being singletons. The specimen was peripheral blood. The receptors were gathered from a woman between 50 and 59 years old with COVID-19, enrolled during active disease.

This clone came up a few times. The chain uses TRBV5-4 and TRBJ2-7; TRBD1 agrees at 9 bases. The CDR3 extends over 13 amino acids. The ends lost 4 bases at V and 7 bases at J; junction bases unmatched: 6. Germline V lookup: CDR1 SGHNT, CDR2 YYREEE (reference sequence). CDR3 nucleotides: TGTGCCAGCAGCCGGACAGGGGCTAGAGAGCAGTACTTC. Translated: CASSRTGAREQYF.

The genes are TRBV5-1 and TRBJ2-7, with D perhaps matching TRBD1 (6 bases). This CDR3 is 14 amino acids long. The V gene lost 0 bases and the J gene lost 7 bases, with 14 bases spanning the gap. Per germline, CDR1 SGHRS and CDR2 YFSETQ. This CDR3 reads CASSLVQGRREQYF. The CDR3 region has the DNA TGCGCCAGCAGCTTGGTTCAGGGGCGAAGAGAGCAGTACTTC.

The V gene is TRBV28, the J gene TRBJ2-7; tentative D call: TRBD1 (6 bases). This CDR3 is built from 13 residues. The ends were cut back, 6 bases at V and 5 bases at J, with 14 bases in the middle. Germline CDR1 and CDR2: MDHEN and SYDVKM. The CDR3 protein is CASSPIQGNEQYF. The CDR3 coding sequence is TGTGCCAGCAGCCCTATTCAGGGGAACGAGCAGTACTTC.

The rearrangement uses TRBV29-1 and TRBJ2-3, with TRBD1 identical over 8 bases. Germline CDR1 is SQVTM and CDR2 is ANQGSEA. V was pared by 6 bases and J by 2 bases, with 10 bases of the junction left unmatched. The CDR3 is made up of 15 amino acids. DNA for the CDR3: TGCAGCGTGGTGACACAGGGGGGACACACAGATACGCAGTATTTT. It specifies CSVVTQGGHTDTQYF.

The chain has TRBV5-4 and TRBJ1-5; 11 nucleotides align to TRBD1. This CDR3 region has 17 residues. Germline V lookup: CDR1 SGHNT, CDR2 YYREEE (reference sequence). The V gene end was trimmed by 1 base and the J gene end by 0 bases; junction bases not matched to a gene: 3. The CDR3 loop reads CASSLRDRGYSNQPQHF. The CDR3 DNA reads as TGTGCCAGCAGCTTGCGGGACAGGGGGTATAGCAATCAGCCCCAGCATTTT.

This chain's CDR3 is CSVEDRRRGSPRTF. CDR3 in DNA: TGCAGCGTTGAAGATCGGCGAAGAGGCTCCCCCCGCACCTTC. J is TRBJ1-2 and V is TRBV29-1; D ambiguous. CDR3 length: 14 residues. Trimming removed 0 bases from V and 13 bases from J, with 21 bases in between. The germline gives CDR1 SQVTM, CDR2 ANQGSEA.

This clone was recorded only once. The V gene is TRBV2, the J gene TRBJ1-2; the D gene is possibly TRBD1 (5 bases). The CDR3 length is 14 residues. V was trimmed by 7 bases and J by 2 bases, leaving 14 bases between them. CDR1 is SNHLY and CDR2 is FYNNEI in the germline V gene. The CDR3, as DNA: TGTGCCAGCATAAATGGCAGGGTGAACTATGGCTACACCTTC. Translating it yields CASINGRVNYGYTF.